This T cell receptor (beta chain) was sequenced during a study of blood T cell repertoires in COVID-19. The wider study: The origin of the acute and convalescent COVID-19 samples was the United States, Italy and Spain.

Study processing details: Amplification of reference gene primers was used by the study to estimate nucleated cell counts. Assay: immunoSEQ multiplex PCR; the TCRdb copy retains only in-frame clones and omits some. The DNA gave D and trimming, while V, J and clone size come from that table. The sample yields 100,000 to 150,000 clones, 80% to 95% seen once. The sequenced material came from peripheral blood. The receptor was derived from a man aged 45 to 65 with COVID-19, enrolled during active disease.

The CDR3 spells CASSVLAGPHNEQFF. CDR3 nucleotides: TGTGCCAGCAGTGTGCTAGCGGGCCCCCACAATGAGCAGTTCTTC. The V call is TRBV6-4, the J call TRBJ2-1; 8 nucleotides match TRBD2. The CDR3 is 15 residues long. V was pared by 4 bases and J by 5 bases, with 7 bases of the junction left unmatched. Germline lookup yields CDR1 MRHNA and CDR2 SNTAGT.